This T cell receptor beta chain is drawn from a study of T cells after yellow fever vaccination. The V and J ends lost 3 bases and 2 bases respectively, with 11 bases between them. There are 15 residues in the CDR3. Germline CDR1 is SGHTA and CDR2 is FQGNSA. TCRdb re-analysed the 5' RACE reads in MiXCR, keeping a single row per CDR3 protein. The sample records about 68,000 distinct CDR3 sequences, less than 8.5% being singletons. Notes on the study in general: The bulk population could contribute abundant contaminating clonotypes to FACS-sorted repertoires.

In this sample, this clonotype turned up many times. Its target is not known. The chain joins TRBV7-2 to TRBJ2-1; D is possibly TRBD1 (5 bases). This receptor was taken from a man aged 18 to 29 who received the YFV17D yellow fever vaccine. The sequenced sample was CD8+ T cells sorted from PBMCs, obtained 45 days after the first yellow fever vaccination. CDR3 sequence reads: CASSFEDKPYNEQFF. Here the CDR3 DNA reads TGTGCCAGCAGCTTCGAGGACAAACCCTACAATGAGCAGTTCTTC. Together with reference TRBV7-2 and TRBJ2-1, the CDR3 gives the full variable domain: GAGVSQSPSNKVTEKGKDVELRCDPISGHTALYWYRQSLGQGLEFLIYFQGNSAPDKSGLPSDRFSAERTGGSVSTLTIQRTQQEDSAVYLCASSFEDKPYNEQFFGPGTRLTVL.